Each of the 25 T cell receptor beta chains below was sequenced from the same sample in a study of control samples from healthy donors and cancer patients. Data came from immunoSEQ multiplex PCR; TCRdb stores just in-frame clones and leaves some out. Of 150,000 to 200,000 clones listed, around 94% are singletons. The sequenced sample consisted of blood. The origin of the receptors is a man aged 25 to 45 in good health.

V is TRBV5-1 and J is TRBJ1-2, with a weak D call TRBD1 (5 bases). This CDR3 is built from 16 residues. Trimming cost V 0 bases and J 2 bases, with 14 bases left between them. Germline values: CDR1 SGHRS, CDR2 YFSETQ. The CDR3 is CASSLVLGGTNYGYTF. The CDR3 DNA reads TGCGCCAGCAGCTTGGTCCTGGGGGGGACCAACTATGGCTACACCTTC.

The CDR3 DNA reads as TGTGCCAGCAGTTCGGACCCCATTTCCTTTTTTGGGCAGTACTTC. As protein: CASSSDPISFFGQYF. The rearrangement links TRBV27 to TRBJ2-7; D gene ambiguous. CDR1 is MNHEY, CDR2 SMNVEV, per germline (reference sequence). The ends were cut back, 4 bases at V and 9 bases at J, with 22 bases in the middle. The CDR3 is made up of 15 amino acids.

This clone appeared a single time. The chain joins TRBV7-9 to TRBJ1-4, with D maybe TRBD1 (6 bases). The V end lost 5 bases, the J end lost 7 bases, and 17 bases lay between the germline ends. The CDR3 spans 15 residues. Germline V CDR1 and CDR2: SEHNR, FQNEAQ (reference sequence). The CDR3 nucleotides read TGTGCCAGCAGCATCGGGACAATCGGGCGTGAAAAACTGTTTTTT. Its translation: CASSIGTIGREKLFF.

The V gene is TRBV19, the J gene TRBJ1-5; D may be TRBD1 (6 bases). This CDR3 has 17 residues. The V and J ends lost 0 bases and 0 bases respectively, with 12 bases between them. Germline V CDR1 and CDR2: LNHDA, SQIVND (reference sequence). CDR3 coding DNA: TGTGCCAGTAGTATAGATGTAAGGGGGACTAGCAATCAGCCCCAGCATTTT. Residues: CASSIDVRGTSNQPQHF.

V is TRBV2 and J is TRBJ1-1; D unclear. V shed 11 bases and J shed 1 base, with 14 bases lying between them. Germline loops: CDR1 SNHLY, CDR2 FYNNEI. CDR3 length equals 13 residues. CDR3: CAFWEGSNTEAFF. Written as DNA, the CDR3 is TGTGCCTTCTGGGAGGGTTCGAACACTGAAGCTTTCTTT. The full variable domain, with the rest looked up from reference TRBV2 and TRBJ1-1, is EPEVTQTPSHQVTQMGQEVILRCVPISNHLYFYWYRQILGQKVEFLVSFYNNEISEKSEIFDDQFSVERPDGSNFTLKIRSTKLEDSAMYFCAFWEGSNTEAFFGQGTRLTVV.

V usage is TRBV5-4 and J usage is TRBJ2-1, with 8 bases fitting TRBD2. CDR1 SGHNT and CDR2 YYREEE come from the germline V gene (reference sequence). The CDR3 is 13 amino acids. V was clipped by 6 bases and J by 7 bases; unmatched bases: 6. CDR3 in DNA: TGTGCCAGCACAGCGGGAGCGTATAATGAGCAGTTCTTC. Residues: CASTAGAYNEQFF.

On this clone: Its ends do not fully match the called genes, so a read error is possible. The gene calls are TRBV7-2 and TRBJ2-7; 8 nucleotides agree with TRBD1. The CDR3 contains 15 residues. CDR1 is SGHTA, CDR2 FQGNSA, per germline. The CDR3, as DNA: TGTGCCAGCAGCTTAGGACAGGGGAACTCCTACGAGCGGTACTTC. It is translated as CASSLGQGNSYERYF.

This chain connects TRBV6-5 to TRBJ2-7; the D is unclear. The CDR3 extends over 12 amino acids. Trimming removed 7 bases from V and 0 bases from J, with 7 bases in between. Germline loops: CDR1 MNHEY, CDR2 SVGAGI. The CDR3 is CASKGLSYEQYF. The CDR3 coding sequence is TGTGCCAGCAAGGGCCTCTCCTACGAGCAGTACTTC.

The CDR3 sequence: CASSFSAQGTEAFF. CDR3 coding DNA: TGTGCCAGCAGCTTTTCAGCCCAGGGCACTGAAGCTTTCTTT. V usage is TRBV5-5 and J usage is TRBJ1-1, with a weak D call TRBD1 (5 bases). Trimming left V 2 bases short and J 4 bases short, with 12 bases between. The CDR3 loop spans 14 amino acids. Germline V lookup: CDR1 SGHKS, CDR2 YYEKEE (reference sequence).

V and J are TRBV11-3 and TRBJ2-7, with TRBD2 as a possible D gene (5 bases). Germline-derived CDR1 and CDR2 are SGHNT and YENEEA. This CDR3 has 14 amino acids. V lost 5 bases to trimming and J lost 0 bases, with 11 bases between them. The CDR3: CASSPQSGSYEQYF. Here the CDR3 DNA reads TGTGCCAGCAGCCCCCAAAGCGGCTCCTACGAGCAGTACTTC.

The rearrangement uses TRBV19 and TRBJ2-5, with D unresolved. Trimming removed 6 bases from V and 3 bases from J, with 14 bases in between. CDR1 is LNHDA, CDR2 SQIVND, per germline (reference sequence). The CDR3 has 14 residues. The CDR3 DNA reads TGTGCCAGTAGCCCACAAAGACCAGAAGAGACCCAGTACTTC. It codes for CASSPQRPEETQYF.

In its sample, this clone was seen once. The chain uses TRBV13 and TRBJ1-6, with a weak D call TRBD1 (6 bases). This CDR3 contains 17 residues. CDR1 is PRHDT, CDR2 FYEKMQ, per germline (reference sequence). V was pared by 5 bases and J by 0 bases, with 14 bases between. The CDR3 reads CASSPSTGSSYNSPLHF. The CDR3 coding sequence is TGTGCCAGCAGCCCCAGCACAGGGAGCTCCTATAATTCACCCCTCCACTTT.

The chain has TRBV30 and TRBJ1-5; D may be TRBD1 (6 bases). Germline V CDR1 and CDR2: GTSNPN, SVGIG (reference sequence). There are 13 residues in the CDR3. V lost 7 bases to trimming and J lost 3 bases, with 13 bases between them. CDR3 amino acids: CAFTDSTNQPQHF. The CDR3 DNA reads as TGTGCCTTCACGGACAGTACCAATCAGCCCCAGCATTTT.

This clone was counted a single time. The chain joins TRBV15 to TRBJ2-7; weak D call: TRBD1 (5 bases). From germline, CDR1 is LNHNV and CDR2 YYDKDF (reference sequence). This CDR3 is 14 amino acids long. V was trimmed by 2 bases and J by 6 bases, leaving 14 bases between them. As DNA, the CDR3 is TGTGCCACCAGCAGACCCGGTTTAAGGGGCGAGCAGTACTTC. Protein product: CATSRPGLRGEQYF.

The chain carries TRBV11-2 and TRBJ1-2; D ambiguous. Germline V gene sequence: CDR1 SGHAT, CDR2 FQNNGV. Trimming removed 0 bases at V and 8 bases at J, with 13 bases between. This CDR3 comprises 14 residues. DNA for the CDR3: TGTGCCAGCAGCTTAGATCTTGGGGTCGAGGGCTACACCTTC. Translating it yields CASSLDLGVEGYTF.

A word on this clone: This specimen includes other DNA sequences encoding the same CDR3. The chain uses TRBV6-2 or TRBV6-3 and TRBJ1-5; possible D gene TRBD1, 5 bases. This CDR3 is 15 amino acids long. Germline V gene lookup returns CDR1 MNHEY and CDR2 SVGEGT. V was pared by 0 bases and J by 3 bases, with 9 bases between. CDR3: CASSYSGGDNQPQHF. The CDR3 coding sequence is TGTGCCAGCAGTTACTCGGGGGGGGACAATCAGCCCCAGCATTTT.

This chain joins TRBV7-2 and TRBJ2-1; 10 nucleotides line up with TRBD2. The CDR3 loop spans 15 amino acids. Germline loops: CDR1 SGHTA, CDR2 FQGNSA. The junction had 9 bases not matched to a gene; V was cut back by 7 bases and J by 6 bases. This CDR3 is CASNLAGALCNEQFF. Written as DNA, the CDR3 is TGTGCCAGCAACCTAGCGGGGGCCCTGTGCAATGAGCAGTTCTTC.

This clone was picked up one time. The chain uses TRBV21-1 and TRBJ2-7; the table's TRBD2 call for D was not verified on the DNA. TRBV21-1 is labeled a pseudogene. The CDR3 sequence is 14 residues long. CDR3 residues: CAAVPERGLGEQYF. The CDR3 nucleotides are TGTGCCGCAGTTCCAGAGCGGGGGTTAGGCGAGCAGTACTTC.

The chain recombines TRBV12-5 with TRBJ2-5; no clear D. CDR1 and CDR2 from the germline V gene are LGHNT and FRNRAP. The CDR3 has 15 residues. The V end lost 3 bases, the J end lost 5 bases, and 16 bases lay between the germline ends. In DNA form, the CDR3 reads TGTGCTAGTGGTTTAGGGTCGGTACTTGGGGAGACCCAGTACTTC. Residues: CASGLGSVLGETQYF.

The chain's CDR3 is CASSFGTGFNSPLHF. The CDR3 region has the DNA TGTGCCAGCAGCTTTGGGACAGGGTTTAATTCACCCCTCCACTTT. The chain carries TRBV5-4 and TRBJ1-6; 9 nucleotides match TRBD1. Trimming cost V 2 bases and J 6 bases; bases outside gene matches: 3. Germline CDR1 SGHNT, CDR2 YYREEE (reference sequence). CDR3 length: 15 amino acids. The entire variable domain, with the rest obtained from reference TRBV5-4 and TRBJ1-6, is as follows: ETGVTQSPTHLIKTRGQQVTLRCSSQSGHNTVSWYQQALGQGPQFIFQYYREEENGRGNFPPRFSGLQFPNYSSELNVNALELDDSALYLCASSFGTGFNSPLHFGNGTRLTVT.

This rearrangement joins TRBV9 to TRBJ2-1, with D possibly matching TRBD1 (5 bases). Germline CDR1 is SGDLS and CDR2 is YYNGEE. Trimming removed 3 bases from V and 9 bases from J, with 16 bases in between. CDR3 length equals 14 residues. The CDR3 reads CASSALTQGLEQFF. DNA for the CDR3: TGTGCCAGCAGCGCGCTGACTCAGGGTCTTGAGCAGTTCTTC.

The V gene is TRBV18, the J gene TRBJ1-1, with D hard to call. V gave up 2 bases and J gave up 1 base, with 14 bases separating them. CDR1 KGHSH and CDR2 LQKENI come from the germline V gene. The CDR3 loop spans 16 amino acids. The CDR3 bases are TGTGCCAGCTCACCAAACCACGTCTCAGCGAACACTGAAGCTTTCTTT. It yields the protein CASSPNHVSANTEAFF.

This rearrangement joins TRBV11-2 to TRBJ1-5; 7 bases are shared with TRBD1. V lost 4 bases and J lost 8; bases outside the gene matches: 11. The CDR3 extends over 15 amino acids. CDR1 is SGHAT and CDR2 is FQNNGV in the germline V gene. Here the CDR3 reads CASSWGDSPLEPQHF. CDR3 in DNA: TGTGCCAGCAGCTGGGGGGACAGTCCCTTGGAGCCCCAGCATTTT.

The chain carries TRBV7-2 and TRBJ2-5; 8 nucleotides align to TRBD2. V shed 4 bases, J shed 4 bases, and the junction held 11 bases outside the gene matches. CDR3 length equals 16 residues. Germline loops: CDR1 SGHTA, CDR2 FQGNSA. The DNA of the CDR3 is TGTGCCAGCAGCTCCCCAGACGGGGGGGCCGGAGAGACCCAGTACTTC. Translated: CASSSPDGGAGETQYF.

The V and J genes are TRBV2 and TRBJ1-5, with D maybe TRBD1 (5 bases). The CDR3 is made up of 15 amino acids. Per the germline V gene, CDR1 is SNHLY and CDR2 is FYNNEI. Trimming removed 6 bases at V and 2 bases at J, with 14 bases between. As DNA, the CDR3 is TGTGCCAGCAGGGAGGGGACCAGTGGCAATCAGCCCCAGCATTTT. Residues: CASREGTSGNQPQHF.